This T cell receptor beta chain was sequenced in a study of blood T cell repertoires in COVID-19. Overall study: COVID-19 samples from acute and convalescent phases originated in the United States, Italy and Spain.

The assay was immunoSEQ multiplex PCR, and TCRdb's table has in-frame clones only and misses some. The sample shows about 70,000 clones, roughly 84% of them seen only once. There are 15 residues in the CDR3. Germline V gene lookup returns CDR1 LNHDA and CDR2 SQIVND (reference sequence). V lost 6 bases to trimming and J lost 4 bases; unmatched junction nucleotides: 12. The rearrangement uses TRBV19 and TRBJ2-7, with 7 nucleotides matching TRBD2. The TCR comes from a woman aged 18 to 35 with acute or convalescent COVID-19. The specimen was peripheral blood. The DNA of the CDR3 is TGTGCCAGTAGCCCCCAGCGGGGTGTAGGTTACGAGCAGTACTTC. Its protein is CASSPQRGVGYEQYF.